This T cell receptor beta chain was identified during a study of blood T cell repertoires in COVID-19. Turning to the study itself: Acute and convalescent COVID-19 samples came from the United States, Italy and Spain.

Method: immunoSEQ multiplex PCR; TCRdb's copy keeps in-frame clones and lacks some. The sample lists about 61,000 clones; about 88% were seen once. The length of the CDR3 is 13 residues. The germline V gene has CDR1 KGHSH and CDR2 LQKENI. Trimming stripped 3 bases from V and 2 bases from J, with 7 bases between. The source material was peripheral blood. The chain links TRBV18 to TRBJ1-1; D is ambiguous. The receptor's source is a woman between 45 and 65 years old with active or convalescent COVID-19. As DNA, the CDR3 is TGTGCCAGCTCACCCGGAGTAAACACTGAAGCTTTCTTT. This codes for CASSPGVNTEAFF.